Presented here are 19 T cell receptor beta chains from one specimen sequenced in a study of blood T cell repertoires in COVID-19. Profiling relied on immunoSEQ multiplex PCR, and the TCRdb table lists in-frame clones only, not all of them. The table lists 300,000 to 350,000 clones, 88% of them singletons. Sequencing input: PBMCs or T cells enriched from blood (not recorded which). These receptors all come from a woman in her twenties or thirties who had been exposed to COVID-19.

This chain joins TRBV21-1 and TRBJ2-7; the table calls TRBD1, which could not be checked here. TRBV21-1 is recorded as a pseudogene. There are 14 residues in the CDR3. CDR3 coding DNA: TGTGCCAGCAGCAAAGCGCCAGGCCAGCACGAGCAGTACTTC. This encodes CASSKAPGQHEQYF.

The rearrangement uses TRBV3-1 (or the pseudogene TRBV3-2) and TRBJ1-2; D possibly corresponds to TRBD1 (6 bases). V shed 4 bases and J shed 0 bases, with 12 bases lying between them. CDR1 is LGHDT, CDR2 YNNKEL, per germline (reference sequence). This CDR3 spans 15 amino acids. The CDR3 loop reads CASSLFRGANYGYTF. The CDR3 DNA sequence: TGTGCCAGCAGCCTCTTCAGGGGAGCTAACTATGGCTACACCTTC.

V gene TRBV2 combines with J gene TRBJ1-2, with D perhaps TRBD1 (6 bases). Trimming left V 6 bases short and J 2 bases short, with 13 bases between. Germline loops: CDR1 SNHLY, CDR2 FYNNEI. The CDR3 spans 14 residues. In nucleotides, the CDR3 is TGTGCCAGCAGAGAGACCGGGACAAACTATGGCTACACCTTC. Translation gives CASRETGTNYGYTF. Variable domain in full (rest from reference TRBV2 and TRBJ1-2): EPEVTQTPSHQVTQMGQEVILRCVPISNHLYFYWYRQILGQKVEFLVSFYNNEISEKSEIFDDQFSVERPDGSNFTLKIRSTKLEDSAMYFCASRETGTNYGYTFGSGTRLTVV.

The chain employs TRBV6-6 and TRBJ2-7, with 11 bases that match TRBD2. Germline V gene lookup returns CDR1 MNHNY and CDR2 SVGAGI (reference sequence). The CDR3 totals 14 residues. With V trimmed by 9 bases and J by 3 bases, 7 bases remained unmatched. CDR3 sequence reads: CASSSGRSNYEQYF. The CDR3 DNA reads TGTGCCAGTTCTAGCGGGAGGAGTAACTACGAGCAGTACTTC.

The gene calls are TRBV6-5 and TRBJ1-1; no reliable D call. Germline V gene data show CDR1 as MNHEY and CDR2 as SVGAGI. The CDR3 has 13 residues. V lost 0 bases and J lost 8, with 10 bases in between. CDR3 loop: CASSYSFLREAFF. For the CDR3, the DNA is TGTGCCAGCAGTTACTCGTTTCTCCGGGAAGCTTTCTTT.

V usage is TRBV3-1 (or the pseudogene TRBV3-2) and J usage is TRBJ2-7; weak D call: TRBD1 (6 bases). The CDR3 length is 14 residues. Trimming cost V 0 bases and J 5 bases, with 11 bases left between them. CDR1 is LGHDT and CDR2 is YNNKEL in the germline V gene (reference sequence). CDR3 amino acids: CASSQEGGWNEQYF. CDR3 coding DNA: TGTGCCAGCAGCCAAGAAGGGGGATGGAACGAGCAGTACTTC.

This chain joins TRBV6-5 and TRBJ2-7; the match to TRBD2 covers 7 bases. The germline V gene encodes CDR1 MNHEY and CDR2 SVGAGI. Trimming took 7 bases from V and 3 from J; bases not matched to a gene: 9. The CDR3 has 14 amino acids. CDR3 in amino acids: CASNSRTGGYEQYF. In nucleotides, the CDR3 is TGTGCCAGCAATTCGCGTACGGGGGGCTACGAGCAGTACTTC.

The chain uses TRBV21-1 and TRBJ2-1; TRBD1, as called in the table, went unchecked against the DNA. TRBV21-1 is a listed pseudogene. CDR3 size: 14 residues. The CDR3 reads CASLDRTGSGEQFF. The CDR3 DNA follows: TGTGCCAGCCTGGACAGGACTGGGTCGGGTGAGCAGTTCTTC.

This clone was seen only once. V usage is TRBV7-8 and J usage is TRBJ2-7; 9 bases fit TRBD1. In germline, CDR1 is SGHVS, CDR2 FQNEAQ. V dropped 5 bases and J dropped 4; count of bases not matched to a gene: 6. This CDR3 has 14 residues. CDR3 bases: TGTGCCAGCAGCCGAGGGACAGGGTATTACGAGCAGTACTTC. Translated: CASSRGTGYYEQYF. Using reference TRBV7-8 and TRBJ2-7 for the parts outside the CDR3, the full variable domain is GAGVSQSPRYKVAKRGQDVALRCDPISGHVSLFWYQQALGQGPEFLTYFQNEAQLDKSGLPSDRFFAERPEGSVSTLKIQRTQQEDSAVYLCASSRGTGYYEQYFGPGTRLTVT.

The V gene is TRBV28, the J gene TRBJ1-1; a possible D gene is TRBD1 (6 bases). The CDR3 has 16 residues. The V end lost 5 bases, the J end lost 0 bases, and 16 bases lay between the germline ends. CDR1 and CDR2 (germline): MDHEN, SYDVKM. The CDR3 bases are TGTGCCAGCAGTGGCGATGAATGGGACATGAACACTGAAGCTTTCTTT. Its protein product is CASSGDEWDMNTEAFF.

J is TRBJ2-6 and V is TRBV10-3; 8 positions agree with TRBD1. V was clipped by 4 bases and J by 0 bases; unmatched bases: 8. CDR3 length: 18 amino acids. Germline CDR1 reads ENHRY; CDR2 reads SYGVKD. CDR3: CAISVGGRGPSGANVLTF. In DNA form, the CDR3 reads TGTGCCATCAGTGTTGGGGGCAGGGGGCCCTCTGGGGCCAACGTCCTGACTTTC.

The rearrangement links TRBV28 to TRBJ1-3; D is ambiguous. V was clipped by 1 base and J by 0 bases, with 10 bases between them. CDR1 is MDHEN and CDR2 is SYDVKM in the germline V gene. This CDR3 region has 16 residues. CDR3 amino acids: CASSLFERGSGNTIYF. The CDR3 coding sequence is TGTGCCAGCAGTTTATTCGAACGAGGCTCTGGAAACACCATATATTTT.

V usage is TRBV18 and J usage is TRBJ1-2, with 9 positions matching TRBD1. CDR1 is KGHSH and CDR2 is LQKENI in the germline V gene. The trim removed 3 bases at V and 8 bases at J, leaving 19 bases unmatched. The CDR3 loop spans 18 amino acids. The CDR3 nucleotides read TGTGCCAGCTCACCCCCGACAGGGGGGAACTCGGTAGTTTTGGGCTACACCTTC. The encoded protein is CASSPPTGGNSVVLGYTF.

The gene calls are TRBV7-9 and TRBJ2-1, with 7 nucleotides matching TRBD2. The CDR3 covers 16 residues. V shed 5 bases and J 8 bases; nucleotides not matched to a gene: 15. Germline V gives CDR1 SEHNR, CDR2 FQNEAQ (reference sequence). The CDR3 region has the DNA TGTGCCAGCAGCCCGCCGGGCTTCGGGAGGTCTTATGAGCAGTTCTTC. Its translation is CASSPPGFGRSYEQFF.

This chain joins TRBV29-1 and TRBJ1-1, with D tentatively TRBD1 (6 bases). V was cut by 5 bases and J by 0 bases, with 10 bases left in between. The CDR3 contains 13 residues. Germline V gives CDR1 SQVTM, CDR2 ANQGSEA. CDR3 sequence (DNA): TGCAGCGTTCACAGGGACCTGAACACTGAAGCTTTCTTT. Residues: CSVHRDLNTEAFF.

The chain is built from TRBV3-1 (or the pseudogene TRBV3-2) and TRBJ2-7; 9 nucleotides line up with TRBD1. This CDR3 region has 16 residues. Germline CDR1 reads LGHDT; CDR2 reads YNNKEL (reference sequence). After removal of 5 bases from V and 3 bases from J, the junction contained 11 bases not matched to a gene. CDR3 protein: CASSRRTGVHFYEQYF. CDR3 nucleotides: TGTGCCAGCAGCAGGAGGACAGGGGTCCACTTCTACGAGCAGTACTTC.

This clone was seen just once. The rearrangement links TRBV6-5 to TRBJ1-4; 11 nucleotides agree with TRBD1. The CDR3 runs 13 residues. The germline V gene encodes CDR1 MNHEY and CDR2 SVGAGI. J lost 8 bases, V lost 7 bases, and 3 bases had no gene match. The CDR3 DNA reads TGTGCCAGCAAGGACAGGGGGCTCGAAAAACTGTTTTTT. Its translation: CASKDRGLEKLFF.

This clone was seen only a few times. J is TRBJ1-1 and V is TRBV28; the D gene is possibly TRBD1 (5 bases). CDR1 is MDHEN, CDR2 SYDVKM, per germline. This CDR3 has 14 amino acids. The germline V and J ends were trimmed by 7 bases and 5 bases, with 17 bases remaining between them. The CDR3 is CASTPGYGGTEAFF. The DNA for the CDR3 is TGTGCCAGCACTCCTGGTTACGGGGGGACTGAAGCTTTCTTT.

This clone was seen a single time. The rearrangement joins TRBV10-3 to TRBJ1-5, with D maybe TRBD1 (6 bases). The CDR3 sequence is 14 residues long. Germline V gene data show CDR1 as ENHRY and CDR2 as SYGVKD. V was pared by 5 bases and J by 5 bases, with 13 bases between. In DNA form, the CDR3 reads TGTGCCATCAGTTCGCAGGGGAGCGATCAGCCCCAGCATTTT. Protein product: CAISSQGSDQPQHF.